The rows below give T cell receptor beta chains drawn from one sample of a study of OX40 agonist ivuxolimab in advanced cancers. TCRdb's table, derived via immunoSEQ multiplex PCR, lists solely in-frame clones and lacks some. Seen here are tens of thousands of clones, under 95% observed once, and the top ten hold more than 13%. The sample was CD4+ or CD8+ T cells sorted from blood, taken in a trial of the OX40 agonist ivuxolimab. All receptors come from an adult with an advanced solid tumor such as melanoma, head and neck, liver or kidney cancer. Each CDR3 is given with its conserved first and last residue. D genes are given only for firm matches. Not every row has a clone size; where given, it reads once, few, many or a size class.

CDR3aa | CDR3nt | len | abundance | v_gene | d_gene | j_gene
CASSVEGTPNQPQHF | TGTGCCAGCAGCGTAGAGGGGACCCCCAATCAGCCCCAGCATTTT | 15 | . | TRBV9 | . | TRBJ1-5
CASSQVGTVRNEQFF | TGCGCCAGCAGCCAAGTGGGGACAGTACGCAATGAGCAGTTCTTC | 15 | . | TRBV4-1 | TRBD1 | TRBJ2-1
CASSPAGGAYEQYF | TGTGCCAGCAGTCCAGCGGGAGGAGCCTACGAGCAGTACTTC | 14 | . | TRBV6-5 | TRBD2 | TRBJ2-7
CASSLAQDYEQYF | TGTGCCAGCAGCTTAGCCCAGGACTACGAGCAGTACTTC | 13 | . | TRBV13 | . | TRBJ2-7
CASSSNRGDEQFF | TGTGCCAGCAGTTCGAACAGGGGCGATGAGCAGTTCTTC | 13 | . | TRBV27 | TRBD1 | TRBJ2-1
CASSSQRVPYEQYF | TGTGCCAGCAGCTCCCAGAGGGTCCCGTACGAGCAGTACTTC | 14 | . | TRBV7-9 | . | TRBJ2-7
CASSQDRGQTNEKLFF | TGCGCCAGCAGCCAAGATCGGGGCCAAACTAATGAAAAACTGTTTTTT | 16 | . | TRBV4-3 | . | TRBJ1-4
CASSQGAKAPDTQYF | TGCGCCAGCAGCCAAGGGGCCAAGGCCCCAGATACGCAGTATTTT | 15 | . | TRBV4-3 | . | TRBJ2-3
CAIKEKTYGYTF | TGTGCCATCAAGGAGAAGACCTATGGCTACACCTTC | 12 | once | TRBV6-6 | . | TRBJ1-2
CASSSRDRVVYGYTF | TGTGCCAGCAGTTCCCGGGACAGGGTGGTCTATGGCTACACCTTC | 15 | . | TRBV6-5 | TRBD1 | TRBJ1-2
CASSLLRDREGNTIYF | TGTGCCAGCAGCTTGCTCCGCGACAGGGAAGGAAACACCATATATTTT | 16 | . | TRBV5-8 | TRBD1 | TRBJ1-3
CASSLANLALGGADTQYF | TGTGCCAGCAGCTTAGCGAACCTAGCCTTGGGAGGTGCGGATACGCAGTATTTT | 18 | . | TRBV7-6 | . | TRBJ2-3
CAISEPGHSQETQYF | TGTGCCATCAGTGAGCCGGGACATTCCCAAGAGACCCAGTACTTC | 15 | . | TRBV10-3 | . | TRBJ2-5
CASSEPLEAEQFF | TGTGCCAGCAGCGAACCCCTGGAGGCTGAGCAGTTCTTC | 13 | . | TRBV7-9 | . | TRBJ2-1
CATLDRGLGEAFF | TGTGCCACCCTTGACAGGGGGCTTGGTGAAGCTTTCTTT | 13 | . | TRBV7-9 | TRBD1 | TRBJ1-1
CASSPVGTHNEQFF | TGTGCCAGCAGCCCTGTAGGGACCCACAATGAGCAGTTCTTC | 14 | . | TRBV7-3 | . | TRBJ2-1
CASSSRQDQETQYF | TGTGCCAGCAGCTCCCGACAGGACCAAGAGACCCAGTACTTC | 14 | . | TRBV7-6 | . | TRBJ2-5
CASSLEGPNEKLFF | TGCGCCAGCAGCCTAGAAGGGCCTAATGAAAAACTGTTTTTT | 14 | . | TRBV5-1 | . | TRBJ1-4
CASHPGKSLPDEQYF | TGTGCCAGTCATCCGGGGAAGTCCCTCCCGGACGAGCAGTACTTC | 15 | . | TRBV6-5 | . | TRBJ2-7
CSVERRETQYF | TGCAGCGTTGAACGGAGAGAGACCCAGTACTTC | 11 | . | TRBV29-1 | . | TRBJ2-5
CASSGTGGVFWDTQYF | TGTGCCAGCTCCGGGACAGGGGGCGTTTTTTGGGATACGCAGTATTTT | 16 | . | TRBV27 | TRBD1 | TRBJ2-3
CASSQDRGQTQYF | TGCGCCAGCAGCCAAGATCGGGGGCAGACCCAGTACTTC | 13 | . | TRBV4-3 | . | TRBJ2-5
CASSHTGFDEKLFF | TGTGCCAGCAGCCACACAGGGTTTGATGAAAAACTGTTTTTT | 14 | . | TRBV11-2 | . | TRBJ1-4
CASSQGTLTELFF | TGTGCCAGCAGCCAAGGGACTTTGACGGAGCTGTTTTTT | 13 | . | TRBV9 | . | TRBJ2-2
CASSSDSYGYTF | TGTGCCAGCAGCTCGGACAGCTATGGCTACACCTTC | 12 | . | TRBV11-2 | . | TRBJ1-2
CASSSKGLAGGPWETQYF | TGTGCCAGCAGCTCAAAGGGACTAGCGGGAGGTCCTTGGGAGACCCAGTACTTC | 18 | . | TRBV7-2 | TRBD2 | TRBJ2-5
CASSSLGTDSYEQYF | TGCGCCAGCAGCTCGTTGGGGACAGACTCCTACGAGCAGTACTTC | 15 | once | TRBV5-1 | TRBD1 | TRBJ2-7